These 31 T cell receptor beta chains originate from one sample sequenced in a study of T-cell memory formation after mild COVID-19. TCRdb passed the 5' RACE reads through MiXCR, listing each CDR3 protein once. The sample lists 450,000 to 650,000 distinct CDR3 sequences, about a fifth occurring once. The specimen was PBMCs or a T cell subset sorted from them (not recorded which). These receptor sequences come from an adult woman who had mild COVID-19 (a few samples of this study predate the infection). Cell type and time point are not known.

This clonotype has more than one count but fewer than ten. The CDR3 bases are TGTGCCAGCAGTTACCAATCCACAGGGGCGATTAACTATGGCTACACCTTC. Encoded protein: CASSYQSTGAINYGYTF. This sequence joins TRBV6-5 and TRBJ1-2; 7 bases agree with TRBD1. Trimming removed 2 bases from V and 1 base from J; junction bases left unmatched: 10. Per the germline V gene, CDR1 is MNHEY and CDR2 is SVGAGI. The CDR3 extends over 17 amino acids.

This clonotype was recorded a few times. This chain joins TRBV7-3 and TRBJ2-2; D is perhaps TRBD1 (6 bases). The CDR3 is 14 residues long. Germline V gene lookup returns CDR1 SGHTA and CDR2 FQGTGA. V lost 9 bases and J 6 bases, leaving 17 bases between the germline ends. For the CDR3, the DNA is TGTGCCAGTCAGCCGGGACAAGGGTCCGGGGAGCTGTTTTTT. Amino acids: CASQPGQGSGELFF.

This chain links TRBV20-1 with TRBJ2-4; 8 positions match TRBD2. Germline trimming cut 3 bases from V and 7 bases from J; bases unmatched to any gene: 5. The CDR3 totals 13 residues. Germline assignment: CDR1 DFQATT and CDR2 SNEGSKA (reference sequence). The CDR3 here is CSARGLVFNIQYF. CDR3 DNA sequence: TGCAGTGCTAGGGGACTAGTGTTTAACATTCAGTACTTC.

This clonotype was picked up many times. The V gene is TRBV7-6, the J gene TRBJ1-1, with 7 bases fitting TRBD1. The CDR3 covers 15 residues. Germline loops: CDR1 SGHVS, CDR2 FNYEAQ. V shed 5 bases, J shed 0 bases, and the junction held 6 bases outside the gene matches. The CDR3 region is CASSPGQMLNTEAFF. DNA of the CDR3: TGTGCCAGCAGCCCGGGACAGATGCTGAACACTGAAGCTTTCTTT.

This clonotype was found a few times. The rearrangement joins TRBV6-1 to TRBJ1-5; D is ambiguous. Germline V gene data show CDR1 as MNHNS and CDR2 as SASEGT. The CDR3 totals 16 residues. V was trimmed by 2 bases and J by 0 bases, leaving 11 bases between them. The chain's CDR3 is CASSEWGPDSNQPQHF. The CDR3 DNA sequence: TGTGCCAGCAGTGAATGGGGTCCGGATAGCAATCAGCCCCAGCATTTT.

The V gene is TRBV6-4, the J gene TRBJ1-2, with D possibly TRBD1 on 6 matching bases. The CDR3 spans 16 residues. V lost 0 bases, J lost 8 bases, and 19 bases lay in between. Germline V lookup: CDR1 MRHNA, CDR2 SNTAGT. CDR3 loop: CASSDSKGRGRKGYTF. The DNA for the CDR3 is TGTGCCAGCAGTGACTCGAAAGGCAGGGGCCGCAAGGGCTACACCTTC.

This clonotype has only a few counts. The chain couples TRBV19 to TRBJ2-1; 12 bases are a match to TRBD2. V was clipped by 6 bases and J by 13 bases; unmatched bases: 10. Germline loops: CDR1 LNHDA, CDR2 SQIVND (reference sequence). The CDR3 is 14 amino acids. DNA of the CDR3: TGTGCCAGTAGCCTGACGACTAGCGGGAGAGGACAGTTCTTC. Translated: CASSLTTSGRGQFF.

This chain joins TRBV24-1 and TRBJ1-2; D is unclear. Germline V CDR1 and CDR2: KGHDR, SFDVKD. The CDR3 covers 14 residues. V shed 3 bases and J shed 8 bases, with 15 bases lying between them. CDR3 loop: CATSDPWRGEGYTF. Here the CDR3 DNA reads TGTGCCACCAGTGATCCTTGGCGGGGAGAGGGCTACACCTTC.

This clonotype has only a few counts. This chain connects TRBV6-5 to TRBJ2-7, with 9 bases lining up with TRBD2. Looked up from germline, CDR1 is MNHEY and CDR2 is SVGAGI. Losses at the gene ends were 0 bases for V and 7 bases for J; bases not matched to a gene: 7. There are 15 residues in the CDR3. CDR3 nucleotides: TGTGCCAGCAGTTACTCGATGAGCGGGGGGAGAGAGCAGTACTTC. The encoded protein is CASSYSMSGGREQYF.

The chain employs TRBV20-1 and TRBJ2-2; D unresolved. The CDR3 consists of 16 residues. Trimming took 0 bases from V and 1 from J, leaving 12 bases between them. The germline V gene encodes CDR1 DFQATT and CDR2 SNEGSKA (reference sequence). CDR3 bases: TGCAGTGCTAGAGATAGAGGCCTAGGGAACACCGGGGAGCTGTTTTTT. This encodes CSARDRGLGNTGELFF.

This clonotype has just a few counts. The rearrangement joins TRBV29-1 to TRBJ2-3, with 7 bases aligning to TRBD1. CDR3 size: 14 residues. The germline gives CDR1 SQVTM, CDR2 ANQGSEA. With 6 bases clipped from V and 0 bases from J, the junction kept 6 bases outside the gene matches. CDR3 nucleotides: TGCAGCGTCGCAGGGACAGCAAGCACAGATACGCAGTATTTT. It translates to CSVAGTASTDTQYF.

There are a few counts of this clonotype. The chain joins TRBV7-2 to TRBJ1-2, with a weak D call TRBD1 (6 bases). This CDR3 has 15 residues. Between the trimmed V and J ends, which lost 3 bases and 2 bases, there was a span of 13 bases. Germline assignment: CDR1 SGHTA and CDR2 FQGNSA. The CDR3 is CASSFPGVLNYGYTF. The CDR3 DNA sequence: TGTGCCAGCAGCTTCCCAGGGGTTCTAAACTATGGCTACACCTTC. Based on the CDR3 plus reference TRBV7-2 and TRBJ1-2, the full variable domain is GAGVSQSPSNKVTEKGKDVELRCDPISGHTALYWYRQSLGQGLEFLIYFQGNSAPDKSGLPSDRFSAERTGGSVSTLTIQRTQQEDSAVYLCASSFPGVLNYGYTFGSGTRLTVV.

This rearrangement joins TRBV18 to TRBJ2-3, with 11 nucleotides matching TRBD2. Trimming cost V 4 bases and J 5 bases; bases outside gene matches: 8. The CDR3 length is 16 residues. Germline CDR1 and CDR2: KGHSH and LQKENI. CDR3 in amino acids: CASSRLAGGRQDTQYF. The CDR3 nucleotides are TGTGCCAGCTCACGTCTAGCGGGAGGTCGACAAGATACGCAGTATTTT.

The chain combines TRBV5-5 with TRBJ2-1; 9 bases line up with TRBD1. This CDR3 is 15 amino acids long. Looked up from germline, CDR1 is SGHKS and CDR2 is YYEKEE (reference sequence). V was pared by 0 bases and J by 7 bases, with 5 bases of the junction left unmatched. Here the CDR3 reads CASSLATGGWNEQFF. CDR3 bases: TGTGCCAGCAGCTTGGCGACAGGGGGGTGGAATGAGCAGTTCTTC.

This clonotype has more than one count but fewer than ten. The chain has TRBV9 and TRBJ2-3, with D perhaps given as TRBD1 or TRBD2 (5 bases each). The CDR3 covers 16 residues. Per the germline V gene, CDR1 is SGDLS and CDR2 is YYNGEE. Trimming shortened V by 4 bases and J by 1 base, and 16 bases separated the two germline ends. This CDR3 reads CASSLLGTPGTDTQYF. CDR3 DNA sequence: TGTGCCAGCAGCCTCCTTGGGACGCCGGGCACAGATACGCAGTATTTT.

This chain connects TRBV3-1 to TRBJ1-2; D gene ambiguous. CDR3 size: 15 residues. Trimming removed 0 bases at V and 4 bases at J, with 12 bases between. CDR1 is LGHDT and CDR2 is YNNKEL in the germline V gene (reference sequence). CDR3 protein: CASSQDLVGAYGYTF. The CDR3 bases are TGTGCCAGCAGCCAAGATCTGGTAGGCGCCTATGGCTACACCTTC.

This clonotype has just a few counts. The CDR3 here is CSASDSYDSNQPQHF. The CDR3 DNA sequence: TGCAGCGCGTCTGACAGTTACGATAGCAATCAGCCCCAGCATTTT. The rearrangement joins TRBV29-1 to TRBJ1-5, with TRBD1 as a possible D gene (5 bases). The CDR3 consists of 15 residues. The V end lost 7 bases, the J end lost 0 bases, and 16 bases lay between the germline ends. Germline V gene data show CDR1 as SQVTM and CDR2 as ANQGSEA.

V is TRBV7-2 and J is TRBJ2-5; 10 bases are a match to TRBD2. CDR3 length: 14 residues. Germline lookup yields CDR1 SGHTA and CDR2 FQGNSA. Germline trimming cut 5 bases from V and 4 bases from J; bases unmatched to any gene: 4. CDR3 in amino acids: CASSAASGGETQYF. The CDR3 nucleotides read TGTGCCAGCAGCGCAGCTAGCGGGGGAGAGACCCAGTACTTC.

This chain connects TRBV11-3 to TRBJ2-3; D might be TRBD2 (6 bases). Trimming removed 5 bases at V and 3 bases at J, with 21 bases between. Germline loops: CDR1 SGHNT, CDR2 YENEEA. CDR3 length: 17 residues. The CDR3 sequence: CASSQEGLHRGTDTQYF. For the CDR3, the DNA is TGTGCCAGCAGCCAGGAGGGGCTACACCGCGGGACAGATACGCAGTATTTT.

The V gene is TRBV29-1, the J gene TRBJ2-7, with TRBD2 matching 10 bases. Looked up from germline, CDR1 is SQVTM and CDR2 is ANQGSEA. The CDR3 runs 15 residues. The V segment lost 0 bases and the J segment 3 bases; nucleotides outside the gene matches: 5. The CDR3 bases are TGCAGCGTTGAAGATAAGCGGGAGGGCCACTACGAGCAGTACTTC. Protein: CSVEDKREGHYEQYF.

The rearrangement joins TRBV10-3 to TRBJ2-7, with 8 bases lining up with TRBD1. Germline-derived CDR1 and CDR2 are ENHRY and SYGVKD. The CDR3 has 18 residues. With V trimmed by 2 bases and J by 0 bases, 12 bases remained unmatched. The DNA for the CDR3 is TGTGCCATCAGTGAGCCGAACCCCGGGACAGGAGACTCCTACGAGCAGTACTTC. It is translated as CAISEPNPGTGDSYEQYF.

The chain joins TRBV12-3 or TRBV12-4 to TRBJ1-5; D perhaps matches TRBD1 (5 bases). V was trimmed by 5 bases and J by 7 bases, leaving 21 bases between them. This CDR3 has 16 amino acids. CDR3 residues: CASSQTLQGRGQPQHF. The CDR3 DNA sequence: TGTGCCAGCAGTCAAACGCTGCAGGGTCGGGGGCAGCCCCAGCATTTT.

CDR3 residues: CASSHLQFGTFNEQFF. CDR3 nucleotides: TGCGCCAGCAGCCACCTACAGTTTGGGACGTTCAATGAGCAGTTCTTC. V and J are TRBV4-1 and TRBJ2-1; D assignment may be TRBD1 or TRBD2 (5 bases each). V lost 3 bases and J 6 bases, leaving 18 bases between the germline ends. The V gene's germline CDR1 is MGHRA and CDR2 YSYEKL. The CDR3 extends over 16 amino acids.

V is TRBV6-2 or TRBV6-3 and J is TRBJ2-1; D remains unclear. The CDR3 spans 14 residues. Germline CDR1 and CDR2: MNHEY and SVGEGT. V lost 0 bases and J 12 bases, leaving 15 bases between the germline ends. As DNA, the CDR3 is TGTGCCAGCAGTTACTCGGACCTCCTTACGAGGCAGTTCTTC. Its translation: CASSYSDLLTRQFF.

The rearrangement links TRBV20-1 to TRBJ2-1, with TRBD2 identical over 9 bases. The CDR3 runs to 14 residues. The V gene end was trimmed by 3 bases and the J gene end by 3 bases; junction bases not matched to a gene: 3. CDR1 DFQATT and CDR2 SNEGSKA come from the germline V gene (reference sequence). The CDR3 protein is CSASPSGDYNEQFF. The CDR3 DNA is TGCAGTGCTAGTCCTAGCGGGGACTACAATGAGCAGTTCTTC.

The sample holds many counts of this clonotype. CDR3 region: CASSEARTSLYEQYF. Here the CDR3 DNA reads TGTGCCAGCAGTGAAGCCCGGACTAGCCTCTACGAGCAGTACTTC. The genes are TRBV6-1 and TRBJ2-7; 8 bases align to TRBD2. This CDR3 spans 15 amino acids. Germline V gives CDR1 MNHNS, CDR2 SASEGT. Trimming at V came to 0 bases and at J to 3 bases, leaving 4 bases not matched to a gene.

This clonotype showed up just a few times. The CDR3 bases are TGTGCCAGCAGCTTAATGGGGGAAAATAAACTGTTTTTT. It specifies CASSLMGENKLFF. This rearrangement joins TRBV7-2 to TRBJ1-4; TRBD1 might be the D (5 bases). Between the trimmed V and J ends, which lost 2 bases and 11 bases, there was a span of 12 bases. Germline CDR1 SGHTA, CDR2 FQGNSA. This CDR3 has 13 amino acids.

This clonotype was counted a few times. The J gene is TRBJ2-5, the V gene TRBV11-2, with 7 bases that match TRBD2. This CDR3 has 15 residues. Trimming cost V 1 base and J 1 base; bases outside gene matches: 3. In germline, CDR1 is SGHAT, CDR2 FQNNGV. CDR3 sequence: CASSLVAGRQETQYF. The CDR3 DNA is TGTGCCAGCAGCTTAGTAGCGGGTCGCCAAGAGACCCAGTACTTC.

The chain combines TRBV5-4 with TRBJ2-2, with D unclear. Looked up from germline, CDR1 is SGHNT and CDR2 is YYREEE (reference sequence). The CDR3 contains 13 residues. The V end lost 4 bases, the J end lost 4 bases, and 8 bases lay between the germline ends. In DNA form, the CDR3 reads TGTGCCAGCAGCCACCCCGTCACCGGGGAGCTGTTTTTT. Its translation: CASSHPVTGELFF.

The CDR3 bases are TGTGCCACCACCCGGGGGGCCAACACTGAAGCTTTCTTT. Amino acid sequence: CATTRGANTEAFF. This chain joins TRBV15 and TRBJ1-1, with a weak D call TRBD1 (6 bases). CDR1 is LNHNV, CDR2 YYDKDF, per germline (reference sequence). This CDR3 has 13 residues. Between the trimmed V and J ends, which lost 7 bases and 2 bases, there was a span of 11 bases.

The table lists this clonotype with a count of one. The gene calls are TRBV6-6 and TRBJ2-1; a possible D gene is TRBD1 (5 bases). The germline V gene has CDR1 MNHNY and CDR2 SVGAGI (reference sequence). The CDR3 runs to 13 residues. Trimming took 7 bases from V and 2 from J, leaving 9 bases between them. The chain's CDR3 is CASTQGTYNEQFF. The CDR3 coding sequence is TGTGCCAGCACGCAGGGAACCTACAATGAGCAGTTCTTC.